This TCR beta chain was recovered during a study of a mutant IDH1 vaccine in newly diagnosed glioma. As for the study in general: The study started vaccination 4-6 weeks after radiotherapy alone, or with temozolomide cycles. Patients' prior therapy spanned radiotherapy, temozolomide, or both; most underwent both. Findings and limits, study-wide: Across multiple MHC alleles, 93.3% of patients had vaccine-induced responses.

A note on this clone: Its target is not known.

Indicated time point: week 5, during vaccination. Doses comprised 300 ug of mutant IDH1 20-mer peptide each, plus topical imiquimod. The data were produced by immunoSEQ multiplex PCR, yet TCRdb's version contains in-frame clones alone and is incomplete. The data hold around 36,000 clones, with roughly nine tenths observed a single time. The TCR originated in a man aged 50 to 59 with glioma. Sequenced here: PBMCs, sampled from a glioma patient whose treatment included an IDH1 peptide vaccine.

The CDR3 region has the DNA TGTGCCAGTAGTCCACGGGACGGCTACAATGAGCAGTTCTTC. Translation: CASSPRDGYNEQFF. The chain recombines TRBV19 with TRBJ2-1; D is perhaps TRBD1 or TRBD2 (5 bases each). Trimming left V 5 bases short and J 3 bases short, with 11 bases between. The CDR3 has 14 amino acids. The germline V gene has CDR1 LNHDA and CDR2 SQIVND (reference sequence).